These T cell receptor beta chains were read from a single sample in a study of siplizumab effects on memory and regulatory T cells. TCRdb keeps only in-frame clones here, not all; method: immunoSEQ multiplex PCR. The sample includes about 100,000 clones, 80% to 95% of them seen just once. The sequenced sample was non-Treg CD4+ T cells sorted from blood. The receptors come from a human donor in good health. CDR3s include the opening cysteine and the closing phenylalanine or tryptophan. Each record gives: J gene, D gene, V gene, clone size, CDR3 protein, CDR3 DNA. D genes are given only for firm matches. Clone sizes are given selectively: once, few, many, or a class where the clone is expanded.

TRBJ1-2 NA TRBV28 NA CASTFGGVPGYTF TGTGCCAGCACTTTTGGCGGGGTTCCTGGCTACACCTTC
TRBJ2-2 NA TRBV6-1 NA CASSELGPGELFF TGTGCCAGCAGTGAACTTGGCCCCGGGGAGCTGTTTTTT
TRBJ1-2 TRBD1 TRBV28 NA CASSPGQGNYGYTF TGTGCCAGCAGCCCCGGACAGGGGAACTATGGCTACACCTTC
TRBJ1-4 NA TRBV15 NA CATSRMAGEKLFF TGTGCCACCAGCAGAATGGCGGGTGAAAAACTGTTTTTT
TRBJ2-7 TRBD2 TRBV7-3 NA CASSLGLADSYEQYF TGTGCCAGCAGCTTAGGGCTAGCGGATTCCTACGAGCAGTACTTC
TRBJ2-1 NA TRBV9 NA CASSVDPGTHNEQFF TGTGCCAGCAGCGTAGATCCGGGAACCCACAATGAGCAGTTCTTC
TRBJ2-7 NA TRBV6-1 NA CASRSSYSSYEQYF TGTGCCAGCAGGAGCAGCTACAGCTCCTACGAGCAGTACTTC
TRBJ2-7 NA TRBV19 once CASSKQGRYEQYF TGTGCCAGTAGTAAACAGGGGAGGTACGAGCAGTACTTC
TRBJ1-1 NA TRBV28 NA CASTLTTLDTEAFF TGTGCCAGCACCCTGACAACCCTCGACACTGAAGCTTTCTTT
TRBJ2-5 TRBD2 TRBV6-1 NA CANTPGGVGETQYF TGTGCCAATACCCCGGGGGGGGTGGGAGAGACCCAGTACTTC
TRBJ1-2 NA TRBV11-2 NA CASSLERDYGYTF TGTGCCAGCAGCTTAGAACGGGACTATGGCTACACCTTC
TRBJ1-4 NA TRBV2 NA CASTRTTNEKLFF TGTGCCAGCACCAGAACAACTAATGAAAAACTGTTTTTT
TRBJ1-5 NA TRBV25-1 NA CASSVPGGGTENQPQHF TGTGCCAGCAGTGTCCCCGGGGGGGGGACTGAGAATCAGCCCCAGCATTTT
TRBJ1-1 NA TRBV18 NA CASSPPDGGYTEAFF TGTGCCAGCTCACCACCCGATGGGGGATACACTGAAGCTTTCTTT
TRBJ2-6 NA TRBV5-1 NA CASSTGPSGANVLTF TGCGCCAGCAGCACAGGACCTTCTGGGGCCAACGTCCTGACTTTC
TRBJ2-1 NA TRBV6-5 once CASSSRDGRWNEQFF TGTGCCAGCAGTTCCCGGGACGGGAGATGGAATGAGCAGTTCTTC
TRBJ2-5 TRBD2 TRBV2 NA CASTYGTSGRETQYF TGTGCCAGCACCTATGGGACTAGCGGGAGGGAGACCCAGTACTTC
TRBJ2-7 NA TRBV11-3 few CASSFGEQYF TGTGCCAGCAGCTTTGGCGAGCAGTACTTC
TRBJ2-5 NA TRBV12-5 NA CASATMGGPETQYF TGTGCTAGTGCCACCATGGGGGGGCCAGAGACCCAGTACTTC
TRBJ1-2 TRBD1 TRBV30 NA CAWSTQGAGYTF TGTGCCTGGAGTACCCAGGGGGCTGGCTACACCTTC
TRBJ2-3 TRBD2 TRBV28 NA CASSFPTTGLAGTLSTDTQYF TGTGCCAGCAGTTTCCCAACTACGGGACTAGCGGGGACGCTTAGCACAGATACGCAGTATTTT
TRBJ2-7 TRBD1 TRBV19 NA CASSPGQGAREQYF TGTGCCAGTAGCCCAGGACAGGGGGCGAGGGAGCAGTACTTC
TRBJ1-1 NA TRBV6-6 NA CASSGRVGTEAFF TGTGCCAGCAGTGGTCGGGTTGGGACTGAAGCTTTCTTT
TRBJ1-1 NA TRBV30 NA CALRVTGRGTEAFF TGTGCCTTAAGGGTGACAGGCCGGGGCACTGAAGCTTTCTTT
TRBJ2-1 TRBD1 TRBV5-8 NA CASKPAGQGVGEQFF TGTGCCAGCAAACCGGCGGGACAGGGGGTTGGTGAGCAGTTCTTC
TRBJ1-1 NA TRBV5-1 NA CASSLDGGTEAFF TGCGCCAGCAGCTTGGATGGGGGGACTGAAGCTTTCTTT
TRBJ1-1 NA TRBV14 NA CASSVKMNTEAFF TGTGCCAGCAGCGTTAAGATGAACACTGAAGCTTTCTTT
TRBJ2-3 NA TRBV10-3 NA CAISESGRHTDTQYF TGTGCCATCAGTGAGTCGGGCAGACACACAGATACGCAGTATTTT
TRBJ1-1 TRBD1 TRBV5-1 NA CASSNPGTGGTEAFF TGCGCCAGCAGCAATCCCGGGACAGGTGGGACTGAAGCTTTCTTT
TRBJ2-3 NA TRBV5-1 NA CASSFNGRYTDTQYF TGCGCCAGCAGCTTTAACGGGAGATACACAGATACGCAGTATTTT
TRBJ1-6 TRBD1 TRBV10-3 NA CATKDGQGNLPPLHF TGTGCCACCAAGGACGGACAGGGGAACCTTCCACCCCTCCACTTT
TRBJ2-7 NA TRBV11-3 once CASSLSQGPSYEQYF TGTGCCAGCAGCTTAAGCCAGGGGCCCTCCTACGAGCAGTACTTC